These 6 T cell receptor beta chains were all obtained from the same sample, sequenced in a study of vaccination effects on CD4 cells after COVID-19. Before any sequencing was done, the ViraFEST assay used viral peptide pools to expand antigen-specific CD4+ T cells. With roughly nine days of culture completed, CD4+ T cells were isolated. Neither prior SARS-CoV-2 infection nor positive nucleocapsid antibodies were present in the vaccine recipients. Some clones are missing from TCRdb's copy, which holds only in-frame ones; the method was immunoSEQ multiplex PCR. Of tens of thousands of clones in the sample, roughly 75% are singletons; the top ten hold about 3.5%. These receptors have no identified antigens. This specimen consisted of CD4+ T cells from PBMCs cultured with HCoV-OC43 spike peptides, obtained before COVID-19 vaccination. Subset: HCoV-OC43 spike overlapping peptide pool stimulation. The source is a human donor who received a COVID-19 vaccine.

A few counts support this clone. The CDR3 coding sequence is TGCAGCGTTGAAGGGCAACCGGGATTAGGGACAGATACGCAGTATTTT. Protein: CSVEGQPGLGTDTQYF. The chain combines TRBV29-1 with TRBJ2-3; the D gene is possibly TRBD2 (5 bases). This CDR3 has 16 residues. Trimming shortened V by 1 base and J by 3 bases, and 17 bases separated the two germline ends. Germline-derived CDR1 and CDR2 are SQVTM and ANQGSEA.

V gene TRBV7-3 combines with J gene TRBJ2-3, with 11 bases identical to TRBD2. Trimming cost V 4 bases and J 5 bases; bases outside gene matches: 26. There are 22 residues in the CDR3. Germline values: CDR1 SGHTA, CDR2 FQGTGA. This chain's CDR3 is CASSSGPTNPSRTSGSKDTQYF. CDR3 bases: TGTGCCAGCAGCTCCGGCCCGACTAACCCAAGCAGGACTAGCGGGTCGAAAGATACGCAGTATTTT.

The genes are TRBV12-5 and TRBJ2-1; 7 nucleotides line up with TRBD1. CDR1 is LGHNT and CDR2 is FRNRAP in the germline V gene. J lost 8 bases, V lost 3 bases, and 4 bases had no gene match. The CDR3 sequence is 13 residues long. In DNA form, the CDR3 reads TGTGCTAGTGGTTTAGACAGGGCTTATGAGCAGTTCTTC. Its protein product is CASGLDRAYEQFF.

CDR3 amino acids: CASSIGGGGAYSNQPQHF. In nucleotides, the CDR3 is TGTGCCAGTAGTATAGGAGGTGGAGGGGCGTATAGCAATCAGCCCCAGCATTTT. V usage is TRBV19 and J usage is TRBJ1-5, with D possibly matching TRBD1 (5 bases). Trimming removed 1 base from V and 0 bases from J, with 16 bases in between. Germline V lookup: CDR1 LNHDA, CDR2 SQIVND (reference sequence). This CDR3 region has 18 residues.

The chain combines TRBV30 with TRBJ1-6, with D perhaps matching TRBD1 (5 bases). CDR1 and CDR2 (germline): GTSNPN, SVGIG (reference sequence). CDR3 length: 16 residues. V was trimmed by 0 bases and J by 0 bases, leaving 9 bases between them. CDR3 coding DNA: TGTGCCTGGAGTGTGGGGACCATCTCCTATAATTCACCCCTCCACTTT. Protein sequence: CAWSVGTISYNSPLHF.

The chain employs TRBV27 and TRBJ1-4; D gene unclear. Trimming removed 6 bases at V and 0 bases at J, with 14 bases between. CDR1 is MNHEY and CDR2 is SMNVEV in the germline V gene (reference sequence). CDR3 size: 16 residues. CDR3 nucleotides: TGTGCCAGCAGGCCCTTGGGGTTTGCAACTAATGAAAAACTGTTTTTT. Amino acids: CASRPLGFATNEKLFF.